One T cell receptor beta chain is described in this entry. The antigen is undetermined. Data came from immunoSEQ multiplex PCR; TCRdb stores just in-frame clones and leaves some out. Among more than 85,000 clones listed, roughly 90% were seen once. The record originates from a study of T cell responses to AZD1222 COVID-19 vaccine. Whole-study results and caveats: Among AZD1222 vaccinees, only six or seven were seropositive at baseline.

Trimming cost V 9 bases and J 4 bases, with 17 bases left between them. The germline gives CDR1 SGHNT, CDR2 YYREEE (reference sequence). The CDR3 is 14 residues long. The V gene is TRBV5-4, the J gene TRBJ2-1, with D possibly matching TRBD2 (6 bases). The specimen was peripheral blood, collected 28 days after the second AZD1222 dose. The sequence was obtained from an adult who received the AZD1222 COVID-19 vaccine. DNA for the CDR3: TGTGCCACCGGAGCGGGTTCGGGGTACAATGAGCAGTTCTTC. Protein product: CATGAGSGYNEQFF.